This entry lists 4 T cell receptor beta chains sequenced from one sample in a study of T cells in Graves' hyperthyroidism and ophthalmopathy. Amplification of TCR beta CDR3 regions used RNA as the template. First-round RT-PCR with HTBI primers amplified the TCR CDR3 region. TCRdb re-derived calls from the multiplex PCR reads in MiXCR, one entry per CDR3 protein. Altogether nearly 600,000 distinct CDR3 sequences are present, around 13% being singletons, with the ten largest covering about 5.8%. The sample was blood. These receptors were obtained from a woman aged 30 to 39 with Graves' hyperthyroidism that later progressed to Graves' ophthalmopathy.

V gene TRBV30 combines with J gene TRBJ1-4; D may be TRBD1 (6 bases). There are 15 residues in the CDR3. Germline CDR1 reads GTSNPN; CDR2 reads SVGIG (reference sequence). V dropped 3 bases and J dropped 4 bases, with 15 bases sitting between them. CDR3 DNA sequence: TGTGCCTGGAGAGATCCGGGAGGGGGTAATGAAAAACTGTTTTTT. It yields the protein CAWRDPGGGNEKLFF.

This clonotype was counted ten times or more. The chain has TRBV5-1 and TRBJ2-1, with TRBD2 identical over 11 bases. V shed 6 bases, J shed 4 bases, and the junction held 9 bases outside the gene matches. Germline assignment: CDR1 SGHRS and CDR2 YFSETQ. CDR3 length: 16 amino acids. The CDR3 reads CASTTLAGGGYNEQFF. The CDR3 region has the DNA TGCGCCAGCACGACCCTAGCGGGAGGTGGTTACAATGAGCAGTTCTTC.

This clonotype was detected ten times or more. The chain couples TRBV20-1 to TRBJ1-4, with D possibly being TRBD1 (5 bases). The CDR3 totals 14 residues. CDR1 and CDR2 from the germline V gene are DFQATT and SNEGSKA (reference sequence). Trimming stripped 1 base from V and 6 bases from J, with 12 bases between. CDR3 nucleotides: TGCAGTGCTAGAGGTGGGGCTCGGGATGAAAAACTGTTTTTT. Translated: CSARGGARDEKLFF.

Concerning this clonotype: This may be a read error, as it is one base from a much larger clone. V gene TRBV18 combines with J gene TRBJ1-1; D remains unclear. CDR1 is KGHSH and CDR2 is LQKENI in the germline V gene. V was cut by 0 bases and J by 3 bases, with 8 bases left in between. The CDR3 consists of 14 residues. CDR3 sequence (DNA): TGTGCCAGCTCACCACCGTCTAGCGACACTGAAGCTTTCTTT. This gives the protein CASSPPSSDTEAFF.